This T cell receptor beta chain appears in the sequencing data of a study of CD4 T cell repertoires in COVID-19. For this clone: Its antigen is currently unknown.

Mild-to-severe COVID-19 survivors were the donors. No culture step preceded sequencing of the ex vivo isolated memory T cells. Measured with immunoSEQ multiplex PCR; TCRdb has only the in-frame clones, and not every one. The sample shows approximately 75,000 clones, about four fifths of them seen only once. Overall study findings and caveats: Between about 6 and 28% of SARS-CoV-2 clonotypes also appeared in SARS-CoV and/or HKU1 spike cultures.

This specimen was CD4+ T cells from peripheral blood, taken after recovery from COVID-19. This sequence originates from a human donor who had COVID-19.

CDR3 in amino acids: CASSLTSGYRETQYF. In nucleotides, the CDR3 is TGTGCCAGCAGCTTAACTAGCGGATACCGGGAGACCCAGTACTTC. The chain uses TRBV5-4 and TRBJ2-5; 8 bases map to TRBD2. Germline V gene lookup returns CDR1 SGHNT and CDR2 YYREEE (reference sequence). CDR3 length: 15 residues. The J segment lost 5 bases and the V segment lost 2 bases, leaving 8 bases of the junction unmatched.